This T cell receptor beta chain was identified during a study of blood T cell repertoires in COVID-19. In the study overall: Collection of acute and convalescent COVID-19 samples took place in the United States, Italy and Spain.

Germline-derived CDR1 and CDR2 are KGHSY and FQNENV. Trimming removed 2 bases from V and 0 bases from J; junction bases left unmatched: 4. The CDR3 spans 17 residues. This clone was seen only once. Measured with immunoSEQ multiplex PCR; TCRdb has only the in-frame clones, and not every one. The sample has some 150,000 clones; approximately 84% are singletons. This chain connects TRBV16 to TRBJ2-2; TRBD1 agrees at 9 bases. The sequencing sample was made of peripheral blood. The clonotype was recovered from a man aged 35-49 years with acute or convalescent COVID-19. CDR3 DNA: TGTGCCAGCAGCCAAACCCGGGACAGGGCGAACACCGGGGAGCTGTTTTTT. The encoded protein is CASSQTRDRANTGELFF.